This TCR beta chain was retrieved from a study of T cell clonality in common variable immunodeficiency. Both groups were predominantly of Caucasian heritage. Using immunoSEQ multiplex PCR, the repertoire was profiled, and TCRdb retains in-frame clones only, with some absent. The repertoire consists of 57,000 or so clones, none detected only once. This clone was counted ten times or more. Its antigen is still unknown. Study-wide findings and caveats: CVID subjects shared fewer TCRbeta clones than healthy controls did. Fewer deletions and N-nucleotide insertions were reportedly seen in common variable immunodeficiency TCR beta sequences. Patient heterogeneity in the CVID cohort limited correlations between repertoire features and clinical complications.

This clonotype was sampled from a person aged 18 to 70 in good health. Material for sequencing was peripheral blood mononuclear cells.

The DNA read from the CDR3 is TGCAGTGCTGGTCCTGGTTATCAGACAGATACG. As protein: CSAGPGYQTDT. The full CDR3 is CSAGPGYQTDTQYF. The chain links TRBV20-1 to TRBJ2-3; no definite D call. The missing CDR3 end, 3 residues past where the read stops, is filled in from the germline J gene. The germline V gene has CDR1 DFQATT and CDR2 SNEGSKA (reference sequence). The CDR3 totals 14 residues. Trimming cost V 5 bases and J 3 bases, with 15 bases left between them.